This entry lists 28 T cell receptor beta chains sequenced from one sample in a study of blood T cells in healthy people across ages. Next came a second PCR, run for about 6 to 12 cycles, which used a sample-barcoded 5' primer along with a J-beta primer mix. MiXCR, run by TCRdb on the 5' RACE reads, gives a single entry per CDR3 protein. This sample has around 1.5 million distinct CDR3 sequences; approximately 60% occur once, and the top ten carry roughly 7%. Sample: blood. All receptors derive from a man between 18 and 35 years old in good health.

The genes are TRBV9 and TRBJ2-5; possible D gene TRBD1, 6 bases. Germline CDR1 SGDLS, CDR2 YYNGEE. V was clipped by 3 bases and J by 5 bases, with 14 bases between them. The CDR3 is 14 residues long. Written as DNA, the CDR3 is TGTGCCAGCAGCGCCAATGGACAGAAGGAGACCCAGTACTTC. As protein: CASSANGQKETQYF.

This clonotype was counted once. The chain employs TRBV7-2 and TRBJ2-6, with 13 bases aligning to TRBD2. The CDR3 contains 19 residues. V shed 8 bases and J 0 bases; nucleotides not matched to a gene: 10. Germline V gives CDR1 SGHTA, CDR2 FQGNSA. The CDR3 here is CASSRALAGGNSGANVLTF. CDR3 in DNA: TGTGCCAGCTCCAGGGCACTAGCGGGGGGGAACTCTGGGGCCAACGTCCTGACTTTC.

On this clonotype: The junction shows a germline mismatch at one end, possibly a read error. V is TRBV29-1 and J is TRBJ2-1, with 9 positions matching TRBD2. Germline CDR1 is SQVTM and CDR2 is ANQGSEA. The CDR3 length is 12 residues. The CDR3 spells CGVGGGASEQFF. For the CDR3, the DNA is TGCGGCGTTGGCGGGGGGGCCAGTGAGCAGTTCTTC.

The rearrangement links TRBV27 to TRBJ2-5; no clear D. CDR1 and CDR2 (germline): MNHEY, SMNVEV (reference sequence). The CDR3 covers 14 residues. The ends were cut back, 3 bases at V and 4 bases at J, with 12 bases in the middle. The CDR3 sequence is CASSFSRPGETQYF. The CDR3 coding sequence is TGTGCCAGCAGTTTTTCCCGACCGGGAGAGACCCAGTACTTC.

The chain employs TRBV29-1 and TRBJ2-7, with TRBD2 matching 13 bases. J lost 2 bases, V lost 7 bases, and 8 bases had no gene match. Germline V gene lookup returns CDR1 SQVTM and CDR2 ANQGSEA. There are 15 residues in the CDR3. The CDR3 protein is CSAARTSGGTYEQYF. DNA of the CDR3: TGCAGCGCAGCGAGGACTAGCGGGGGAACCTACGAGCAGTACTTC.

The chain recombines TRBV7-9 with TRBJ2-7, with TRBD1 identical over 8 bases. This CDR3 contains 14 residues. J gave up 3 bases and V 5 bases, and 6 bases lay outside the gene matches. Germline values: CDR1 SEHNR, CDR2 FQNEAQ (reference sequence). The DNA of the CDR3 is TGTGCCAGCAGCCTGACAGGGGCGAACTACGAGCAGTACTTC. Protein product: CASSLTGANYEQYF.

This clonotype was seen only a few times. This sequence joins TRBV6-4 and TRBJ2-7, with 7 bases aligning to TRBD2. CDR1 MRHNA and CDR2 SNTAGT come from the germline V gene. Unmatched junction bases numbered 6, after V lost 4 bases and J lost 0 bases. CDR3 length: 15 residues. In nucleotides, the CDR3 is TGTGCCAGCAGTGCGGAAGCGGGGAGCTCCTACGAGCAGTACTTC. Protein sequence: CASSAEAGSSYEQYF.

This rearrangement joins TRBV5-1 to TRBJ1-2; 9 nucleotides match TRBD1. The CDR3 has 14 amino acids. CDR1 is SGHRS and CDR2 is YFSETQ in the germline V gene. V lost 1 base and J lost 6; bases outside the gene matches: 4. The CDR3 is CASSLLGQGNGYTF. As DNA, the CDR3 is TGCGCCAGCAGCTTGCTGGGACAGGGAAATGGCTACACCTTC.

The V gene is TRBV11-2, the J gene TRBJ2-2; possibly TRBD2 for D (6 bases). This CDR3 is built from 13 residues. CDR1 is SGHAT and CDR2 is FQNNGV in the germline V gene. Trimming left V 5 bases short and J 7 bases short, with 11 bases between. The CDR3, as DNA: TGTGCCAGCAGCGTGGGGGGTTTCGGGGAGCTGTTTTTT. Translating gives CASSVGGFGELFF.

This clonotype came up once. The CDR3 DNA follows: TGTGCCAGCAGTTGGCTAGGAAAGAAGAATGAGCAGTTCTTC. Translation gives CASSWLGKKNEQFF. The V gene is TRBV6-5, the J gene TRBJ2-1; D is undetermined. The germline V gene has CDR1 MNHEY and CDR2 SVGAGI. V dropped 4 bases and J dropped 7 bases, with 14 bases sitting between them. The length of the CDR3 is 14 residues.

The chain recombines TRBV29-1 with TRBJ2-7; D is ambiguous. Trimming took 6 bases from V and 3 from J, leaving 6 bases between them. There are 10 residues in the CDR3. The germline V gene has CDR1 SQVTM and CDR2 ANQGSEA. CDR3 DNA sequence: TGCAGCGTGGCTCACTACGAGCAGTACTTC. It is translated as CSVAHYEQYF.

The V call is TRBV30, the J call TRBJ2-3; 9 nucleotides agree with TRBD2. V lost 3 bases to trimming and J lost 2 bases; unmatched junction nucleotides: 3. The CDR3 totals 14 residues. Looked up from germline, CDR1 is GTSNPN and CDR2 is SVGIG (reference sequence). The CDR3 DNA reads as TGTGCCTGGAGGGCGGGAGGGAACACAGATACGCAGTATTTT. It translates to CAWRAGGNTDTQYF.

This clonotype was recorded a few times. This sequence joins TRBV27 and TRBJ1-4, with 8 bases identical to TRBD1. The V segment lost 5 bases and the J segment 6 bases; nucleotides outside the gene matches: 8. CDR1 and CDR2 from the germline V gene are MNHEY and SMNVEV (reference sequence). This CDR3 spans 15 amino acids. CDR3 sequence: CASSKRTGRDEKLFF. The CDR3 DNA reads TGTGCCAGCAGTAAAAGGACAGGGAGGGATGAAAAACTGTTTTTT.

The genes are TRBV7-2 and TRBJ2-5, with 8 nucleotides matching TRBD1. The CDR3 extends over 17 amino acids. V shed 5 bases and J 5 bases; nucleotides not matched to a gene: 16. Germline V gives CDR1 SGHTA, CDR2 FQGNSA. The CDR3 region has the DNA TGTGCCAGCAGCAAGCTAGCAGGGGGCGCAGGTTGGGAGACCCAGTACTTC. Translated, it gives CASSKLAGGAGWETQYF.

This clonotype was detected only a few times. The chain combines TRBV2 with TRBJ2-7; no definite D call. The CDR3 contains 14 residues. Germline V lookup: CDR1 SNHLY, CDR2 FYNNEI. V was trimmed by 4 bases and J by 0 bases, leaving 10 bases between them. The CDR3 loop is CASSVIGSSYEQYF. The CDR3, as DNA: TGTGCCAGCAGTGTGATCGGCAGCTCCTACGAGCAGTACTTC.

The gene calls are TRBV28 and TRBJ1-6; D remains unclear. Trimming removed 1 base at V and 8 bases at J, with 0 bases between. The CDR3 extends over 11 amino acids. CDR1 and CDR2 from the germline V gene are MDHEN and SYDVKM. The CDR3 loop is CASSLYSPLHF. CDR3 nucleotides: TGTGCCAGCAGTTTATATTCACCCCTCCACTTT. The full variable domain, with the rest looked up from reference TRBV28 and TRBJ1-6, is DVKVTQSSRYLVKRTGEKVFLECVQDMDHENMFWYRQDPGLGLRLIYFSYDVKMKEKGDIPEGYSVSREKKERFSLILESASTNQTSMYLCASSLYSPLHFGNGTRLTVT.

CDR3 coding DNA: TGTGCCAGCAGCCTACTAGCGGGGGGGCAAAATATGCAGTATTTT. Amino acids: CASSLLAGGQNMQYF. The V call is TRBV12-3 or TRBV12-4, the J call TRBJ2-3; 13 bases are shared with TRBD2. After removal of 6 bases from V and 11 bases from J, the junction contained 11 bases not matched to a gene. The CDR3 runs 15 residues.

The gene calls are TRBV29-1 and TRBJ1-1, with D perhaps matching TRBD1 (5 bases). Between the trimmed V and J ends, which lost 5 bases and 11 bases, there was a span of 12 bases. CDR1 is SQVTM, CDR2 ANQGSEA, per germline. The CDR3 consists of 10 residues. Here the CDR3 DNA reads TGCAGCGTTTCCGATTGGGGGGCTTTCTTT. Encoded protein: CSVSDWGAFF.

V gene TRBV20-1 combines with J gene TRBJ2-1, with TRBD2 identical over 7 bases. The CDR3 has 14 amino acids. Germline lookup yields CDR1 DFQATT and CDR2 SNEGSKA (reference sequence). Trimming removed 5 bases from V and 4 bases from J; junction bases left unmatched: 8. The CDR3 DNA is TGCAGTGCTCGAAGCGGGATAGGATACAATGAGCAGTTCTTC. Protein: CSARSGIGYNEQFF.

This clonotype was observed a handful of times. The chain has TRBV10-3 and TRBJ2-3; 14 bases fit TRBD2. The ends lost 2 bases at V and 2 bases at J; junction bases unmatched: 9. This CDR3 has 19 amino acids. Looked up from germline, CDR1 is ENHRY and CDR2 is SYGVKD. The CDR3 DNA reads as TGTGCCATCAGTGAGCCGCCAGGGACTAGCGGGAGAGACACAGATACGCAGTATTTT. Protein: CAISEPPGTSGRDTDTQYF.

Only a few counts were recorded for this clonotype. The genes are TRBV7-9 and TRBJ1-1, with D possibly being TRBD1 (6 bases). The ends were cut back, 3 bases at V and 6 bases at J, with 11 bases in the middle. CDR3 length: 13 amino acids. Germline assignment: CDR1 SEHNR and CDR2 FQNEAQ (reference sequence). The CDR3 DNA sequence: TGTGCCAGCAGCTTTACAGGGCGCGCTGAAGCTTTCTTT. The encoded protein is CASSFTGRAEAFF.

In this sample, this clonotype turned up a few times. This sequence joins TRBV10-3 and TRBJ1-1; no firm D call. Germline values: CDR1 ENHRY, CDR2 SYGVKD. Trimming took 6 bases from V and 3 from J, leaving 11 bases between them. This CDR3 has 13 amino acids. CDR3 region: CAIRREGDTEAFF. CDR3 nucleotides: TGTGCCATCAGGAGGGAGGGAGACACTGAAGCTTTCTTT.

The chain combines TRBV25-1 with TRBJ1-4; D gene unclear. Trimming shortened V by 8 bases and J by 7 bases, and 17 bases separated the two germline ends. There are 14 residues in the CDR3. Germline CDR1 MGHDK, CDR2 SYGVNS. CDR3 DNA: TGTGCCAGCTCCGAACGGACGTTACGTGAAAAACTGTTTTTT. It is translated as CASSERTLREKLFF.

This clonotype was observed a handful of times. The CDR3 bases are TGTGCCAGCAGTTCTCCGGGGACTAGCGGGAGGTCATATTGGGAGCAGTACTTC. The encoded protein is CASSSPGTSGRSYWEQYF. The rearrangement joins TRBV28 to TRBJ2-5; 15 nucleotides align to TRBD2. This CDR3 has 18 residues. CDR1 is MDHEN, CDR2 SYDVKM, per germline. Trimming took 4 bases from V and 11 from J; bases not matched to a gene: 17.

This clonotype has only one observation. The V gene is TRBV6-5, the J gene TRBJ2-1; 8 positions match TRBD2. Germline lookup yields CDR1 MNHEY and CDR2 SVGAGI. CDR3 length: 15 amino acids. The ends lost 10 bases at V and 1 base at J; junction bases unmatched: 9. In DNA, the CDR3 is TGTGCCACCTCGCTAGCGGGCGTTTCCTACAATGAGCAGTTCTTC. It yields the protein CATSLAGVSYNEQFF.

This clonotype has just a few counts. The gene calls are TRBV10-3 and TRBJ2-1; 8 nucleotides line up with TRBD2. The junction had 6 bases not matched to a gene; V was cut back by 3 bases and J by 5 bases. The CDR3 runs 15 residues. Per germline, CDR1 ENHRY and CDR2 SYGVKD. The CDR3, as DNA: TGTGCCATCAGTGATTTGGCGGGAGGCCACAATGAGCAGTTCTTC. Its protein product is CAISDLAGGHNEQFF.

This clonotype was picked up a small number of times. The J gene is TRBJ2-7, the V gene TRBV20-1; D gene uncertain. CDR3 length: 12 residues. The germline gives CDR1 DFQATT, CDR2 SNEGSKA (reference sequence). The V gene lost 2 bases and the J gene lost 2 bases, with 7 bases spanning the gap. The CDR3 region has the DNA TGCAGTGCTAGACGCCGGACCTACGAGCAGTACTTC. This sequence encodes CSARRRTYEQYF.

V and J are TRBV29-1 and TRBJ1-2; D is unclear. There are 14 residues in the CDR3. The germline V gene has CDR1 SQVTM and CDR2 ANQGSEA. V lost 2 bases and J lost 7, with 17 bases in between. The CDR3 nucleotides are TGCAGCGTTGAATTTGTAGGGTGGATCGGTGGCTACACCTTC. It codes for CSVEFVGWIGGYTF.